The rows below give T cell receptor beta chains drawn from one sample of a study of control samples from healthy donors and cancer patients. TCRdb keeps only in-frame clones here, not all; method: immunoSEQ multiplex PCR. Here the sample spans 65,000 to 90,000 clones, about 94% being singletons. The sequencing sample was made of blood. These TCRs come from a woman in her 30s in good health. Both conserved end residues are part of each CDR3. Each record gives: D gene, clone size, V gene, J gene, CDR3 DNA, CDR3 protein. The D gene is left open where the match is weak. Where a row states a size, it is once, few, many or the class of an expanded clone; other rows omit it.

d_gene: .; abundance: .; v_gene: TRBV30; j_gene: TRBJ1-5; CDR3nt: TGTGCCTGGAGTGTTGGGCAAGTCAATCAGCCCCAGCATTTT; CDR3aa: CAWSVGQVNQPQHF
d_gene: .; abundance: .; v_gene: TRBV2; j_gene: TRBJ2-5; CDR3nt: TGTGCCAGCAGTGGACTAGTTCGAGGAGAGACCCAGTACTTC; CDR3aa: CASSGLVRGETQYF
d_gene: .; abundance: .; v_gene: TRBV7-7; j_gene: TRBJ1-1; CDR3nt: TGTGCTAGCAGCAAGGGGGGAAACACTGAAGCTTTCTTT; CDR3aa: CASSKGGNTEAFF
d_gene: .; abundance: .; v_gene: TRBV3-1/TRBV3-2; j_gene: TRBJ1-1; CDR3nt: TGTGCCAGCAGCCAAGAACTTCAGAACACTGAAGCTTTCTTT; CDR3aa: CASSQELQNTEAFF
d_gene: .; abundance: once; v_gene: TRBV7-2; j_gene: TRBJ1-5; CDR3nt: TGTGCCAGCAGCTTGTACAAAAGCAATCAGCCCCAGCATTTT; CDR3aa: CASSLYKSNQPQHF
d_gene: .; abundance: .; v_gene: TRBV29-1; j_gene: TRBJ2-2; CDR3nt: TGCAGCGTTGAAAGCTTCGGGGAGCTGTTTTTT; CDR3aa: CSVESFGELFF
d_gene: TRBD1; abundance: few; v_gene: TRBV7-9; j_gene: TRBJ2-3; CDR3nt: TGTGCCAGCAGGATCAACACCGGGACAGCTGTAGATACGCAGTATTTT; CDR3aa: CASRINTGTAVDTQYF
d_gene: .; abundance: .; v_gene: TRBV2; j_gene: TRBJ1-5; CDR3nt: TGTGCCATTTCAGGCCAGGGGAGTCAGCCCCAGCATTTT; CDR3aa: CAISGQGSQPQHF
d_gene: .; abundance: .; v_gene: TRBV5-6; j_gene: TRBJ1-3; CDR3nt: TGTGCCAGCAGCCTCCAGGGAAGCCCGATCGGAGGGGCCATATATTTT; CDR3aa: CASSLQGSPIGGAIYF
d_gene: .; abundance: .; v_gene: TRBV4-1; j_gene: TRBJ1-5; CDR3nt: TGCGCCAGCAGCCAAGTTCTGGTGGACGGGGGCGATCAGCCCCAGCATTTT; CDR3aa: CASSQVLVDGGDQPQHF
d_gene: TRBD2; abundance: .; v_gene: TRBV5-4; j_gene: TRBJ2-7; CDR3nt: TGTGCCAGCAGCTTCTCTAGCGGGGAATACGAGCAGTACTTC; CDR3aa: CASSFSSGEYEQYF
d_gene: .; abundance: .; v_gene: TRBV19; j_gene: TRBJ1-2; CDR3nt: TGTGCCAGTAAATCGGACCCGACTAACTATGGCTACACCTTC; CDR3aa: CASKSDPTNYGYTF
d_gene: TRBD1; abundance: .; v_gene: TRBV28; j_gene: TRBJ1-5; CDR3nt: TGTGCCAGCAGTTTGGGCACAGGGGTTGAGAATCAGCCCCAGCATTTT; CDR3aa: CASSLGTGVENQPQHF
d_gene: TRBD2; abundance: .; v_gene: TRBV7-2; j_gene: TRBJ2-5; CDR3nt: TGTGCCAGCAGCTCAGAGATAGCGGGGGGAGCCCAGTACTTC; CDR3aa: CASSSEIAGGAQYF
d_gene: TRBD1; abundance: .; v_gene: TRBV30; j_gene: TRBJ1-2; CDR3nt: TGTGCCTGGAGTCGAGGGGGCGCGGGCTATGGCTACACCTTC; CDR3aa: CAWSRGGAGYGYTF
d_gene: .; abundance: .; v_gene: TRBV7-9; j_gene: TRBJ1-2; CDR3nt: TGTGCCAGCAGCTTAGCGCCGACAGTCTATGGCTACACCTTC; CDR3aa: CASSLAPTVYGYTF
d_gene: TRBD1; abundance: .; v_gene: TRBV4-2; j_gene: TRBJ1-1; CDR3nt: TGTGCCAGCAGGCGACAGGGGTCGGACACTGAAGCTTTCTTT; CDR3aa: CASRRQGSDTEAFF
d_gene: .; abundance: once; v_gene: TRBV28; j_gene: TRBJ1-5; CDR3nt: TGTGCCAGCAGTGCGCACGACAGCTTGTATCAGCCCCAGCATTTT; CDR3aa: CASSAHDSLYQPQHF
d_gene: .; abundance: .; v_gene: TRBV7-9; j_gene: TRBJ2-2; CDR3nt: TGTGCCAGCAGCTTTCTCACTAGCACCGGGGAGCTGTTTTTT; CDR3aa: CASSFLTSTGELFF
d_gene: .; abundance: .; v_gene: TRBV27; j_gene: TRBJ2-7; CDR3nt: TGTGCCAGCAGTTCCAACCCCCGGCGGGGCGCCTACGAGCAGTACTTC; CDR3aa: CASSSNPRRGAYEQYF
d_gene: .; abundance: once; v_gene: TRBV5-1; j_gene: TRBJ1-1; CDR3nt: TGCGCCAGCAGCTTGGCCGGACAGTACCTCAACACTGAAGCTTTCTTT; CDR3aa: CASSLAGQYLNTEAFF
d_gene: .; abundance: few; v_gene: TRBV9; j_gene: TRBJ1-1; CDR3nt: TGTGCCAGCAGCGTAGGAGGGTATGGCACTGAAGCTTTCTTT; CDR3aa: CASSVGGYGTEAFF
d_gene: .; abundance: .; v_gene: TRBV4-1; j_gene: TRBJ1-1; CDR3nt: TGCGCCAGCAGCCAAGTTCTTCTGAACACTGAAGCTTTCTTT; CDR3aa: CASSQVLLNTEAFF